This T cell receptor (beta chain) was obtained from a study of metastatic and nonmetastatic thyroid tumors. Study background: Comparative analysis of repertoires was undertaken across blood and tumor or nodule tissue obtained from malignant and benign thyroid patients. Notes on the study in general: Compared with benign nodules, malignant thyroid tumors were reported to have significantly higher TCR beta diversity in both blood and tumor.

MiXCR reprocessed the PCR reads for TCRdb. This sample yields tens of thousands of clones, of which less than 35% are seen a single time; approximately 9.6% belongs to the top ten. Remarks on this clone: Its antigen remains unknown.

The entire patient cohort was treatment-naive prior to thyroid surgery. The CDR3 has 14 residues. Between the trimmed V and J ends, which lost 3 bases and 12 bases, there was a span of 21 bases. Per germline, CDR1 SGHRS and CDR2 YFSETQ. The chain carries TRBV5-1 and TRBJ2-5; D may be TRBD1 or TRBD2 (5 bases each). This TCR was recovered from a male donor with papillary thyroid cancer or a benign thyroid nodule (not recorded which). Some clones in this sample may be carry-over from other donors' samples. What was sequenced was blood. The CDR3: CASSSGTRKENKYF. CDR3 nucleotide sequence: TGCGCCAGCAGCTCCGGGACGAGGAAGGAGAACAAGTACTTC. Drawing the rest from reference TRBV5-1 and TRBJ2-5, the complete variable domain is KAGVTQTPRYLIKTRGQQVTLSCSPISGHRSVSWYQQTPGQGLQFLFEYFSETQRNKGNFPGRFSGRQFSNSRSEMNVSTLELGDSALYLCASSSGTRKENKYFGPGTRLLVL.